Each of the 5 T cell receptor beta chains below was sequenced from the same sample in a study of Ad26.COV2.S vaccination and SARS-CoV-2 variants. Treatment reported: some 20 received Ad26.COV2.S at low or high dose, single or two shots; several received placebo; per-sample allocation not given. Collection of the samples took place on day 63 after the first injection of vaccine or placebo. Only in-frame clones appear in the TCRdb table, and some are missing; sequencing was by immunoSEQ multiplex PCR. This table holds more than 350,000 clones, around 90% found once. This specimen consisted of peripheral blood, obtained in a trial of Ad26.COV2.S vaccine versus placebo. The receptor set was obtained from a person between 18 and 65 years old who received the Ad26.COV2.S COVID-19 vaccine or a placebo.

The chain joins TRBV19 to TRBJ2-1; 10 positions match TRBD2. Germline V lookup: CDR1 LNHDA, CDR2 SQIVND (reference sequence). This CDR3 is built from 15 residues. The junction had 10 bases not matched to a gene; V was cut back by 5 bases and J by 9 bases. This CDR3 is CASSLSGRAWAEQFF. The CDR3 coding sequence is TGTGCCAGTAGTCTAAGCGGGAGGGCCTGGGCTGAGCAGTTCTTC. Drawing the rest from reference TRBV19 and TRBJ2-1, the complete variable domain is DGGITQSPKYLFRKEGQNVTLSCEQNLNHDAMYWYRQDPGQGLRLIYYSQIVNDFQKGDIAEGYSVSREKKESFPLTVTSAQKNPTAFYLCASSLSGRAWAEQFFGPGTRLTVL.

A few counts support this clone. V gene TRBV6-5 combines with J gene TRBJ2-7, with 9 bases aligning to TRBD2. Per the germline V gene, CDR1 is MNHEY and CDR2 is SVGAGI. This CDR3 has 15 amino acids. Trimming took 0 bases from V and 9 from J; bases not matched to a gene: 9. The CDR3: CASSYSTSGDSGQYF. CDR3 nucleotide sequence: TGTGCCAGCAGTTACTCGACTAGCGGAGACTCCGGGCAGTACTTC.

The J gene is TRBJ2-3, the V gene TRBV29-1, with D maybe TRBD2 (6 bases). Trimming took off 3 bases at V and 6 bases at J, with 10 bases between the two ends. Germline loops: CDR1 SQVTM, CDR2 ANQGSEA. The CDR3 runs to 12 residues. The DNA for the CDR3 is TGCAGCGTTGAGCGGGGTGGTGATACGCAGTATTTT. This encodes CSVERGGDTQYF.

The chain recombines TRBV5-5 with TRBJ1-1; tentative D call: TRBD1 (5 bases). The CDR3 contains 15 residues. Germline values: CDR1 SGHKS, CDR2 YYEKEE (reference sequence). V lost 3 bases to trimming and J lost 0 bases, with 12 bases between them. CDR3 region: CASSYRFTMNTEAFF. The CDR3 DNA reads TGTGCCAGCAGCTACAGGTTTACTATGAACACTGAAGCTTTCTTT. Supplemented by reference TRBV5-5 and TRBJ1-1, the full variable domain reads DAGVTQSPTHLIKTRGQQVTLRCSPISGHKSVSWYQQVLGQGPQFIFQYYEKEERGRGNFPDRFSARQFPNYSSELNVNALLLGDSALYLCASSYRFTMNTEAFFGQGTRLTVV.

The chain is built from TRBV15 and TRBJ2-7; perhaps TRBD2 as D (5 bases). This CDR3 has 14 amino acids. V lost 8 bases to trimming and J lost 2 bases, with 16 bases between them. Germline loops: CDR1 LNHNV, CDR2 YYDKDF (reference sequence). CDR3 sequence: CATAQRSGPYEQYF. CDR3 DNA: TGTGCCACCGCCCAACGGAGCGGCCCCTACGAGCAGTACTTC.